This record covers a single T cell receptor (beta chain). The antigen it recognizes is unknown. Per-base quality was not reported, and no clone a single base away is much larger than it. The CDR3 goes from the cysteine to the phenylalanine over 13 residues. CDR3 DNA only is kept here, 39 bases in frame from base 1. The junction shows trimming of 9 bases on V and 8 bases on J, and the gene matches do not reach 8 bases of it. CDR1 and CDR2 are drawn from the germline V gene: SGHRS, YFSETQ. This sample is part of a study of T cell changes during pregnancy in multiple sclerosis (dated by TCRdb to between 2017 and 2020). For the study in its entirety: Changes in the T cell repertoire over the course of pregnancy were examined in this study in women with multiple sclerosis.

Receptor libraries were prepared by the immunoSEQ multiplex PCR assay. TCRdb mirrors the immuneACCESS table, restricted to in-frame sequences. Some clones are absent from its copies; in checked studies, under half trace to an unresolved V gene, and the reason for the others is unknown. Counted in this sample were 70,000 to 80,000 clones; around nine tenths of them appeared once. The biggest ten clones account for about 0.4% of the sample. The source was CD4+ T cells from peripheral blood mononuclear cells, collected before pregnancy. In this chain, TRBV5-1 is recombined with TRBJ2-1, and 10 bases in between align with TRBD2. The clonotype comes from a female donor with multiple sclerosis, enrolled in a pregnancy study. The DNA is as follows: TGCGCCACCACTAGCGGGATCGGTTATGAGCAGTTCTTC. Protein translation: CATTSGIGYEQFF.